These T cell receptor beta chains were read from a single sample in a study of OX40 agonist ivuxolimab in advanced cancers. Assay: immunoSEQ multiplex PCR; the TCRdb copy retains only in-frame clones and omits some. Of tens of thousands of clones listed, just under 85% are singletons. This specimen consisted of CD4+ or CD8+ T cells sorted from blood, obtained in a trial of the OX40 agonist ivuxolimab. These receptors all stem from an adult with an advanced solid tumor such as melanoma, head and neck, liver or kidney cancer. Both conserved end residues are part of each CDR3. A D gene is named only where the DNA matches it firmly. Rows may omit the clone size; those that give it use once, few, many or a size class.

d_gene	v_gene	abundance	j_gene	CDR3aa	CDR3nt
TRBD2	TRBV5-6	NA	TRBJ2-7	CASSFPTSGYEQYF	TGTGCCAGCAGCTTCCCGACTAGCGGGTACGAGCAGTACTTC
TRBD1	TRBV28	NA	TRBJ1-2	CASSTGGKPYGYTF	TGTGCCAGCAGTACAGGGGGTAAACCCTATGGCTACACCTTC
NA	TRBV11-3	NA	TRBJ2-3	CASSLRFGAADTQYF	TGTGCCAGCAGCTTAAGGTTTGGGGCGGCAGATACGCAGTATTTT
TRBD1	TRBV2	NA	TRBJ2-1	CASRAGTGSLAFTYNEQFF	TGTGCCAGCAGAGCCGGGACAGGGTCTTTAGCTTTCACCTACAATGAGCAGTTCTTC
NA	TRBV10-3	NA	TRBJ1-1	CAICRALNTEAFF	TGTGCCATCTGCCGGGCCTTGAACACTGAAGCTTTCTTT
TRBD2	TRBV28	NA	TRBJ2-3	CASSRLAGGVGTQYF	TGTGCCAGCAGTCGTCTAGCGGGAGGGGTTGGTACGCAGTATTTT
NA	TRBV6-5	NA	TRBJ1-1	CASRRSWDRPNGAFF	TGTGCCAGCAGGAGGAGTTGGGACCGCCCAAATGGAGCTTTCTTT
NA	TRBV5-5	NA	TRBJ1-2	CASSLVPGSYGYTF	TGTGCCAGCAGCTTGGTCCCAGGGTCCTATGGCTACACCTTC
NA	TRBV6-6	NA	TRBJ1-4	CASSPRRINEKLFF	TGTGCCAGCAGCCCGCGACGGATCAATGAAAAACTGTTTTTT
NA	TRBV10-2	NA	TRBJ2-1	CASRIGPGANEQFF	TGCGCCAGCAGAATAGGACCGGGAGCTAATGAGCAGTTCTTC
TRBD1	TRBV27	NA	TRBJ2-1	CASGRTGWNEQFF	TGTGCCAGCGGGAGGACAGGGTGGAATGAGCAGTTCTTC
TRBD2	TRBV10-3	NA	TRBJ2-1	CAISAIGLAGTGEQFF	TGTGCCATCAGTGCCATTGGGCTAGCGGGAACGGGTGAGCAGTTCTTC
NA	TRBV18	once	TRBJ1-1	CASSPVGEGTEAFF	TGTGCCAGCTCACCAGTGGGGGAGGGCACTGAAGCTTTCTTT
NA	TRBV18	NA	TRBJ1-4	CASSLDGNEKLFF	TGTGCCAGCTCACTCGACGGTAATGAAAAACTGTTTTTT
NA	TRBV28	NA	TRBJ2-5	CASSLGRADETQYF	TGTGCCAGCAGTTTAGGCAGGGCGGACGAGACCCAGTACTTC
NA	TRBV5-6	NA	TRBJ2-7	CASSLGNYEQYF	TGTGCCAGCAGCTTAGGAAACTACGAGCAGTACTTC
TRBD2	TRBV5-6	NA	TRBJ2-7	CASSYRGLVHYEQYF	TGTGCCAGCAGCTATAGGGGACTAGTCCACTACGAGCAGTACTTC
NA	TRBV6-6	NA	TRBJ2-7	CASSPGREQYF	TGTGCCAGCAGCCCCGGTCGGGAGCAGTACTTC
NA	TRBV19	NA	TRBJ1-3	CASTTPRGSGNTIYF	TGTGCCAGTACCACACCCCGGGGCTCTGGAAACACCATATATTTT
NA	TRBV9	NA	TRBJ2-1	CASSVAMGVTNEQFF	TGTGCCAGCAGCGTAGCGATGGGGGTTACCAATGAGCAGTTCTTC
NA	TRBV19	NA	TRBJ1-5	CASSRVYSNQPQHF	TGTGCCAGTAGTAGGGTATATAGCAATCAGCCCCAGCATTTT
TRBD2	TRBV30	NA	TRBJ2-7	CAWSALAGASYEQYF	TGTGCCTGGAGTGCACTAGCGGGGGCCTCCTACGAGCAGTACTTC
NA	TRBV11-2	once	TRBJ2-7	CASSPVGYGEQYF	TGTGCCAGCAGCCCAGTGGGGTATGGGGAGCAGTACTTC
NA	TRBV28	once	TRBJ2-3	CASSSGQGTDTQYF	TGTGCCAGCAGTTCCGGCCAGGGCACAGATACGCAGTATTTT
NA	TRBV6-5	NA	TRBJ1-5	CASSYSRVPSNQPQHF	TGTGCCAGCAGTTACTCCCGTGTTCCTAGCAATCAGCCCCAGCATTTT
NA	TRBV27	NA	TRBJ2-7	CASSGRDYEQYF	TGTGCCAGCAGCGGGCGGGACTACGAGCAGTACTTC
TRBD1	TRBV15	few	TRBJ1-2	CATSRRGTGNYGYTF	TGTGCCACCAGCAGACGTGGGACAGGGAACTATGGCTACACCTTC
TRBD1	TRBV4-1	NA	TRBJ1-4	CASSQEGWTGQENEKLFF	TGCGCCAGCAGCCAAGAAGGTTGGACAGGGCAAGAAAATGAAAAACTGTTTTTT
NA	TRBV29-1	NA	TRBJ1-5	CSLSTGLDNQPQHF	TGCAGCTTATCCACAGGGTTAGACAATCAGCCCCAGCATTTT
TRBD2	TRBV28	once	TRBJ2-7	CASSEGGLATYEQYF	TGTGCCAGCAGCGAGGGGGGACTAGCGACCTACGAGCAGTACTTC
NA	TRBV30	NA	TRBJ1-1	CAWSGTETEAFF	TGTGCCTGGAGTGGTACAGAGACTGAAGCTTTCTTT
TRBD2	TRBV27	NA	TRBJ2-5	CASSPGLAVNWEETQYF	TGTGCCAGCAGTCCGGGACTAGCGGTTAACTGGGAAGAGACCCAGTACTTC
TRBD1	TRBV18	NA	TRBJ1-2	CASSLQGYYGYTF	TGTGCCAGCTCACTACAGGGGTACTATGGCTACACCTTC
NA	TRBV5-4	NA	TRBJ2-1	CASSLEASSYNEQFF	TGTGCCAGCAGCTTGGAGGCTAGCAGCTACAATGAGCAGTTCTTC
NA	TRBV28	NA	TRBJ2-2	CASTSVTFTGELFF	TGTGCCAGCACAAGTGTAACATTCACCGGGGAGCTGTTTTTT
TRBD2	TRBV7-9	few	TRBJ2-3	CASSLGAGAVQPITDTQYF	TGTGCCAGCAGCTTAGGGGCGGGAGCGGTACAGCCAATCACAGATACGCAGTATTTT
NA	TRBV6-5	NA	TRBJ2-1	CASSYSRGAGYNEQFF	TGTGCCAGCAGTTACTCCCGGGGGGCTGGCTACAATGAGCAGTTCTTC
TRBD1	TRBV11-3	NA	TRBJ2-2	CASSFRTGETGELFF	TGTGCCAGCAGCTTTAGGACAGGGGAGACCGGGGAGCTGTTTTTT
NA	TRBV18	few	TRBJ2-5	CASSPRETQYF	TGTGCCAGCTCACCACGGGAGACCCAGTACTTC
TRBD2	TRBV11-3	few	TRBJ2-7	CASSLDFDLAGGVTYEQYF	TGTGCCAGCAGCTTAGATTTCGACCTAGCGGGAGGCGTTACCTACGAGCAGTACTTC
NA	TRBV2	NA	TRBJ2-6	CASKGSSGANVLTF	TGTGCCAGCAAGGGGTCCTCTGGGGCCAACGTCCTGACTTTC
TRBD1	TRBV7-9	NA	TRBJ1-2	CASSRGQLSANYGYTF	TGTGCCAGCAGCCGGGGACAGCTTTCAGCTAACTATGGCTACACCTTC